Shown below are 23 T cell receptor beta chains from a single sample sequenced in a study of blood T cell repertoires in COVID-19 (dated by TCRdb to about 2020). Libraries were prepared through the immunoSEQ multiplex PCR assay. This immuneACCESS table, as held by TCRdb, lists in-frame sequences with V and J called but not all clones. Of the missing ones, under half trace to an unresolved V gene in checked studies; the others have no known cause. Present in this sample are some 350,000 clones, more than 70% of which were seen just once. 2.5% to 3% of the sample rests with the top ten. Sequenced sample: peripheral blood. The receptors were sampled from a man aged 30-40 years with active or convalescent COVID-19.

The chain recombines TRBV4-1 with TRBJ2-3; TRBD2 matches at 10 bases. The V and J ends lost 3 bases and 2 bases, in that order; junction bases with no gene match: 5. There are 16 residues in the CDR3. Germline assignment: CDR1 MGHRA and CDR2 YSYEKL. The CDR3 region has the DNA TGCGCCAGCAGCCATATTCTAGCGGGGGCCACAGATACGCAGTATTTT. Residues: CASSHILAGATDTQYF.

The chain recombines TRBV7-8 with TRBJ2-2, with 9 bases that match TRBD2. Trimming at V came to 5 bases and at J to 3 bases, leaving 10 bases not matched to a gene. CDR1 SGHVS and CDR2 FQNEAQ come from the germline V gene. The CDR3 length is 17 residues. The CDR3 DNA follows: TGTGCCAGCAGCCCCCGGAGGGCGGGAGGGGACACCGGGGAGCTGTTTTTT. The encoded protein is CASSPRRAGGDTGELFF.

The rearrangement joins TRBV6-5 to TRBJ1-2; no firm D call. Between the trimmed V and J ends, which lost 4 bases and 2 bases, there was a span of 11 bases. From germline, CDR1 is MNHEY and CDR2 SVGAGI. The CDR3 totals 14 residues. Here the CDR3 DNA reads TGTGCCAGCAGTTCAGCAGGTACAAACTATGGCTACACCTTC. Residues: CASSSAGTNYGYTF.

The chain uses TRBV24-1 and TRBJ2-1, with 7 bases matching TRBD2. Germline-derived CDR1 and CDR2 are KGHDR and SFDVKD. V trimming: 0 bases; J trimming: 2 bases; junction bases outside the gene matches: 6. This CDR3 contains 17 residues. The DNA for the CDR3 is TGTGCCACCAGTGATTTGACTAGCGAGTCCCCCTACAATGAGCAGTTCTTC. This encodes CATSDLTSESPYNEQFF.

The chain employs TRBV5-7 and TRBJ2-5; unclear D gene. TRBV5-7 is an ORF for which the function is uncertain. This CDR3 has 11 residues. Deletions cut 3 bases from V and 2 bases from J, with 2 bases between. DNA for the CDR3: TGTGCCAGCAGCTCGCAAGAGACCCAGTACTTC. Translation: CASSSQETQYF.

V gene TRBV2 combines with J gene TRBJ2-5, with D uncertain. Looked up from germline, CDR1 is SNHLY and CDR2 is FYNNEI. The V end lost 6 bases, the J end lost 2 bases, and 10 bases lay between the germline ends. This CDR3 has 13 amino acids. The CDR3, as DNA: TGTGCCAGCAGCCCCGAGATTCAAGAGACCCAGTACTTC. Protein: CASSPEIQETQYF.

The gene calls are TRBV18 and TRBJ2-7, with D possibly being TRBD2 (7 bases). CDR3 size: 13 residues. The V end lost 4 bases, the J end lost 6 bases, and 13 bases lay between the germline ends. Germline V gene sequence: CDR1 KGHSH, CDR2 LQKENI. CDR3 in DNA: TGTGCCAGCTCACTTGGGGAGGGGGTCGAGCAGTACTTC. As protein: CASSLGEGVEQYF.

The chain carries TRBV19 and TRBJ2-7; TRBD2 aligns across 13 bases. V lost 4 bases to trimming and J lost 5 bases; unmatched junction nucleotides: 5. The CDR3 runs 15 residues. CDR1 and CDR2 from the germline V gene are LNHDA and SQIVND (reference sequence). CDR3 sequence (DNA): TGTGCCAGTAGTAACTTACTAGCGGGAGGGGACGAGCAGTACTTC. This translates into CASSNLLAGGDEQYF.

The rearrangement uses TRBV11-2 and TRBJ1-1; no clear D. Germline assignment: CDR1 SGHAT and CDR2 FQNNGV. The V gene lost 6 bases and the J gene lost 3 bases, with 11 bases spanning the gap. The CDR3 has 13 residues. The CDR3 spells CASSEARYTEAFF. DNA of the CDR3: TGTGCCAGCAGTGAAGCACGGTACACTGAAGCTTTCTTT.

This chain joins TRBV19 and TRBJ1-3; 8 nucleotides match TRBD1. V was clipped by 10 bases and J by 1 base; unmatched bases: 12. The germline V gene encodes CDR1 LNHDA and CDR2 SQIVND (reference sequence). The length of the CDR3 is 16 residues. CDR3 sequence (DNA): TGTGCCACTACCCGACAGGGGAAAGGGTCTGGAAACACCATATATTTT. Encoded protein: CATTRQGKGSGNTIYF.

This clone was found a few times. The chain carries TRBV3-1 (or the pseudogene TRBV3-2) and TRBJ1-3, with 8 bases that match TRBD1. V dropped 9 bases and J dropped 0; count of bases not matched to a gene: 7. The CDR3 runs 15 residues. In germline, CDR1 is LGHDT, CDR2 YNNKEL (reference sequence). The chain's CDR3 is CASTGGINSGNTIYF. The CDR3 DNA reads TGTGCCAGTACAGGGGGGATAAACTCTGGAAACACCATATATTTT.

The chain combines TRBV5-3 with TRBJ1-1; a possible D gene is TRBD1 (5 bases). TRBV5-3 is noted as an ORF with a role that remains uncertain. V was trimmed by 4 bases and J by 2 bases, leaving 12 bases between them. The CDR3 loop spans 14 amino acids. CDR3 sequence (DNA): TGTGCCAGAAGCGCCAGGGTGTTCAACACTGAAGCTTTCTTT. It yields the protein CARSARVFNTEAFF.

Written as DNA, the CDR3 is TGTGCCAGCAGCCAGTCCCGACAGGGTGATGGCTACACCTTC. Translated, it gives CASSQSRQGDGYTF. The chain joins TRBV7-8 to TRBJ1-2, with TRBD1 matching over 7 bases. Germline values: CDR1 SGHVS, CDR2 FQNEAQ. After removal of 5 bases from V and 6 bases from J, the junction contained 9 bases not matched to a gene. CDR3 size: 14 residues. The whole variable domain, remainder taken from reference TRBV7-8 and TRBJ1-2, is GAGVSQSPRYKVAKRGQDVALRCDPISGHVSLFWYQQALGQGPEFLTYFQNEAQLDKSGLPSDRFFAERPEGSVSTLKIQRTQQEDSAVYLCASSQSRQGDGYTFGSGTRLTVV.

J is TRBJ1-4 and V is TRBV4-2, with 9 bases fitting TRBD1. The CDR3 length is 16 residues. The junction had 9 bases not matched to a gene; V was cut back by 5 bases and J by 5 bases. The germline V gene has CDR1 LGHNA and CDR2 YNFKEQ. This CDR3 reads CASSAMDRGLNEKLFF. The CDR3 nucleotides are TGTGCCAGCAGCGCTATGGACAGGGGCTTAAATGAAAAACTGTTTTTT.

The chain is built from TRBV28 and TRBJ2-2; D is undetermined. The CDR3 is 11 residues long. V lost 8 bases to trimming and J lost 5 bases, with 6 bases between them. Germline CDR1 is MDHEN and CDR2 is SYDVKM. DNA for the CDR3: TGTGCCAGCTCTGAGACCGGGGAGCTGTTTTTT. This translates into CASSETGELFF.

This chain connects TRBV30 to TRBJ2-7; 9 bases line up with TRBD2. This CDR3 is built from 13 residues. V dropped 5 bases and J dropped 3; count of bases not matched to a gene: 5. Germline lookup yields CDR1 GTSNPN and CDR2 SVGIG (reference sequence). This chain's CDR3 is CAWRGRGGYEQYF. The CDR3 region has the DNA TGTGCCTGGCGCGGGCGGGGGGGCTACGAGCAGTACTTC.

This clone was found many times. The V call is TRBV12-3 or TRBV12-4, the J call TRBJ2-5, with 7 bases matching TRBD1. The CDR3 runs to 11 residues. V was clipped by 4 bases and J by 9 bases; unmatched bases: 2. Here the CDR3 DNA reads TGTGCCAGCAGTTCCGGACAGGCCCAGTACTTC. Protein sequence: CASSSGQAQYF.

This sequence joins TRBV4-1 and TRBJ2-1, with no clear D. Germline V lookup: CDR1 MGHRA, CDR2 YSYEKL. CDR3 length: 16 residues. V lost 4 bases to trimming and J lost 8 bases, with 21 bases between them. CDR3 in DNA: TGCGCCAGCAGCCCGACTCCAGCGATTATTATGGATGAGCAGTTCTTC. It translates to CASSPTPAIIMDEQFF.

In the case of this clone: Other nucleotide sequences in the sample specify the same CDR3. The chain uses TRBV28 and TRBJ2-7; D is unclear. Per the germline V gene, CDR1 is MDHEN and CDR2 is SYDVKM. Trimming shortened V by 8 bases and J by 3 bases, and 11 bases separated the two germline ends. The CDR3 sequence is 12 residues long. The CDR3 coding sequence is TGTGCCAGCTCCCTGTCCAGCTACGAGCAGTACTTC. This encodes CASSLSSYEQYF.

The table lists this clone with a count of one. This rearrangement joins TRBV19 to TRBJ2-1, with 11 bases aligning to TRBD2. Trimming removed 6 bases from V and 5 bases from J; junction bases left unmatched: 6. Germline V lookup: CDR1 LNHDA, CDR2 SQIVND (reference sequence). The CDR3 consists of 15 residues. The CDR3 coding sequence is TGTGCCAGTAGCGAGGCTAGCGGGGGGCACAATGAGCAGTTCTTC. It yields the protein CASSEASGGHNEQFF.

The V and J genes are TRBV6-5 and TRBJ2-2, with TRBD2 identical over 8 bases. Trimming removed 7 bases from V and 4 bases from J; junction bases left unmatched: 8. Germline V gives CDR1 MNHEY, CDR2 SVGAGI. The length of the CDR3 is 15 residues. CDR3 in amino acids: CASIIAGLSTGELFF. For the CDR3, the DNA is TGTGCCAGCATTATAGCGGGGCTTTCCACCGGGGAGCTGTTTTTT.

This chain connects TRBV15 to TRBJ1-5; D is perhaps TRBD1 (6 bases). V shed 5 bases and J shed 7 bases, with 12 bases lying between them. Per the germline V gene, CDR1 is LNHNV and CDR2 is YYDKDF (reference sequence). The CDR3 spans 13 residues. CDR3 protein: CATSEGDRQPQHF. CDR3 in DNA: TGTGCCACCAGCGAGGGGGACCGGCAGCCCCAGCATTTT.

The chain recombines TRBV27 with TRBJ2-3, with TRBD2 identical over 9 bases. V was clipped by 1 base and J by 2 bases; unmatched bases: 7. The CDR3 spans 17 residues. Germline V lookup: CDR1 MNHEY, CDR2 SMNVEV (reference sequence). The CDR3 region is CASSLFPGLALTDTQYF. CDR3 nucleotides: TGTGCCAGCAGTTTATTCCCTGGACTAGCGCTCACAGATACGCAGTATTTT.